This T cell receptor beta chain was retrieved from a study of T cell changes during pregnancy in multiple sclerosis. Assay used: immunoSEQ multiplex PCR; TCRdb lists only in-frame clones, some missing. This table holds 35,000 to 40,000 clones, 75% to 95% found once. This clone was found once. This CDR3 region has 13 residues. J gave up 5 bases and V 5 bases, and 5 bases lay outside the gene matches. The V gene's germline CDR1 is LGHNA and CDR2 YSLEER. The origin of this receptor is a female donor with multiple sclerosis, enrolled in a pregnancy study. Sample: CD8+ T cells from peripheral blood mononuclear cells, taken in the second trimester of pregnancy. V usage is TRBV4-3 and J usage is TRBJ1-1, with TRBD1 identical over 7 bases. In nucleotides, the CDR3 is TGCGCCAGCAGCATCTACAGGGGTACTGAAGCTTTCTTT. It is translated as CASSIYRGTEAFF.